The 7 T cell receptor beta chains in this list originate from one sample, sequenced in a study of T cells after yellow fever vaccination. TCRdb reprocessed the 5' RACE reads via MiXCR and lists one record per CDR3 protein. Of roughly 520,000 distinct CDR3 sequences listed, 20% to 25% are singletons. Material: PBMCs, obtained more than 20 days after the first yellow fever vaccination. The receptors derive from a man aged 18 to 30 who received the YFV17D yellow fever vaccine.

This clonotype has only a few counts. DNA of the CDR3: TGTGCCATCAGTGATGGAGGCGGAGATGGCTACACCTTC. Protein product: CAISDGGGDGYTF. The chain links TRBV10-3 to TRBJ1-2, with D unclear. From germline, CDR1 is ENHRY and CDR2 SYGVKD. The CDR3 length is 13 residues. Trimming took off 3 bases at V and 6 bases at J, with 11 bases between the two ends.

This rearrangement joins TRBV3-1 to TRBJ1-1; the D gene is possibly TRBD1 (5 bases). The CDR3 consists of 12 residues. Germline-derived CDR1 and CDR2 are LGHDT and YNNKEL (reference sequence). Trimming cost V 2 bases and J 6 bases, with 7 bases left between them. The CDR3 DNA reads as TGTGCCAGCAGCCAACCGGGGGCTGAAGCTTTCTTT. Its translation: CASSQPGAEAFF.

The chain is built from TRBV4-2 and TRBJ2-1; TRBD2 agrees at 9 bases. The germline V gene encodes CDR1 LGHNA and CDR2 YNFKEQ. There are 17 residues in the CDR3. V was pared by 1 base and J by 0 bases, with 4 bases of the junction left unmatched. CDR3 in amino acids: CASSQGSGGSSYNEQFF. CDR3 DNA sequence: TGTGCCAGCAGCCAAGGAAGCGGGGGGAGCTCCTACAATGAGCAGTTCTTC.

This clonotype was counted between two and nine times. The chain employs TRBV11-1 and TRBJ2-4; the D call may be TRBD1 or TRBD2 (5 bases each). Trimming pared 1 base from V and 2 bases from J, leaving 21 bases between. CDR1 and CDR2 from the germline V gene are SGHAT and FQDESV (reference sequence). The length of the CDR3 is 19 residues. The CDR3 sequence is CASSLVSPLGTVSKNIQYF. CDR3 coding DNA: TGTGCCAGCAGCTTAGTCTCCCCCTTGGGGACCGTATCCAAAAACATTCAGTACTTC.

This clonotype was counted at least ten times. The chain employs TRBV7-2 and TRBJ1-2; 8 nucleotides match TRBD1. The CDR3 length is 11 residues. Germline V gives CDR1 SGHTA, CDR2 FQGNSA. The CDR3 sequence: CGTGSTYGYTF. The CDR3 coding sequence is TGTGGGACAGGGAGTACCTATGGCTACACCTTC.

The CDR3: CASSLRPHPSGANVLTF. In DNA, the CDR3 is TGTGCCAGCAGCTTACGCCCACATCCCTCTGGGGCCAACGTCCTGACTTTC. This chain connects TRBV7-2 to TRBJ2-6; D gene unclear. Trimming took off 2 bases at V and 0 bases at J, with 11 bases between the two ends. This CDR3 is 17 amino acids long. The germline gives CDR1 SGHTA, CDR2 FQGNSA.

The rearrangement uses TRBV9 and TRBJ2-1; a weak D match, TRBD2 (6 bases). The germline CDR1 and CDR2 sequences are SGDLS and YYNGEE. This CDR3 is built from 16 residues. V was clipped by 4 bases and J by 1 base, with 15 bases between them. The CDR3 sequence: CASSPPGGLSYNEQFF. CDR3 bases: TGTGCCAGCAGCCCGCCCGGGGGTTTGTCCTACAATGAGCAGTTCTTC.